This is a list of T cell receptor beta chains from one sample in a study of regulatory T cells in long-lasting Graves disease. TCRdb passed the multiplex PCR reads through MiXCR, listing each CDR3 protein once. The sample carries 400,000 to 500,000 distinct CDR3 sequences, around 14% recorded once. These data also featured in a second study, about T cells in Graves' hyperthyroidism and ophthalmopathy.

Sequencing used peripheral blood mononuclear cells (PBMCs), obtained at new diagnosis, from a patient treated with antithyroid drugs. Receptors originate from a woman between 25 and 40 years old with Graves disease. Both conserved end residues are part of each CDR3. Fields, in order: J gene, CDR3 length, V gene, clone size, D gene, CDR3 DNA, CDR3 protein. D genes are given only for firm matches. Clone size is not always given. Where it is, it says once, few, many or a class for expanded clones.

>TRBJ1-4|15|TRBV6-5|.|.
TGTGCCAGCAGTTACACGTACAGAGAAGATGAAAAACTGTTTTTT
CASSYTYREDEKLFF
>TRBJ1-1|11|TRBV3-1|many|.
TGTGCCAGCACCCGCGGCACTGAAGCTTTCTTT
CASTRGTEAFF
>TRBJ2-1|15|TRBV28|many|.
TGTGCCAGCAGTTTAATTAGCAGAGAGGACAATGAGCAGTTCTTC
CASSLISREDNEQFF
>TRBJ2-7|13|TRBV7-8|many|.
TGTGCCAGCAGCTTAGAATCGGACTACGAGCAGTACTTC
CASSLESDYEQYF
>TRBJ2-1|16|TRBV28|.|.
TGTGCCAGCAGTTTATCGGCGAGTGGAAAGACCAATGAGCAGTTCTTC
CASSLSASGKTNEQFF
>TRBJ2-3|16|TRBV28|many|TRBD2
TGTGCCAGCAGTTTTCTCGCGGGAGGGGCGACAGATACGCAGTATTTT
CASSFLAGGATDTQYF
>TRBJ2-1|14|TRBV28|many|TRBD2
TGTGCCAGCAGTATCCTAGCGGCCTACAATGAGCAGTTCTTC
CASSILAAYNEQFF
>TRBJ2-3|16|TRBV11-2|.|TRBD1
TGTGCCAGCAGCCCTGGACAGGCCGCTAGCACAGATACGCAGTATTTT
CASSPGQAASTDTQYF
>TRBJ2-1|13|TRBV12-3/TRBV12-4|many|TRBD2
TGTGCCAGCACGAGCGGGAAAGGCAATGAGCAGTTCTTC
CASTSGKGNEQFF
>TRBJ1-5|15|TRBV12-3/TRBV12-4|.|TRBD1
TGTGCCAGCAGTTTACAGGACAGGGGGGTTCAGCCCCAGCATTTT
CASSLQDRGVQPQHF
>TRBJ2-1|15|TRBV5-1|many|.
TGCGCCAGCAGCTTGGATGTGGGTACCTACAATGAGCAGTTCTTC
CASSLDVGTYNEQFF
>TRBJ2-1|13|TRBV6-1|many|.
TGTGCCAGCAGTGAAGGTAGTAGAGATGAGCAGTTCTTC
CASSEGSRDEQFF
>TRBJ2-3|14|TRBV27|.|.
TGTGCCAGCAGGGACGCCCACCCGACAGATACGCAGTATTTT
CASRDAHPTDTQYF
>TRBJ2-2|18|TRBV20-1|.|TRBD2
TGCAGTGCTAGACCCCTCACCGGGACTAGCGGGATGGGGGGGGAGCTGTTTTTT
CSARPLTGTSGMGGELFF
>TRBJ1-1|14|TRBV7-2|many|.
TGTGCCAGCAGCCCCAACAAGGGGAACACTGAAGCTTTCTTT
CASSPNKGNTEAFF
>TRBJ2-7|13|TRBV4-1|.|.
TGCGCCAGCAGCCCGAGGGGGGATTACGAGCAGTACTTC
CASSPRGDYEQYF
>TRBJ2-5|19|TRBV4-2|few|TRBD2
TGTGCCAGCAGCCAATCTCCCCCGGGACTAGCGGACTACCAAGAGACCCAGTACTTC
CASSQSPPGLADYQETQYF
>TRBJ2-1|13|TRBV24-1|few|TRBD2
TGTGCCACCAGTGATCTACTAGCGGGAGGACAGTTCTTC
CATSDLLAGGQFF
>TRBJ2-1|13|TRBV30|many|.
TGTGCCTGGAGTGTGAACCGCTACAATGAGCAGTTCTTC
CAWSVNRYNEQFF
>TRBJ2-7|15|TRBV27|many|.
TGTGCCAGCAGGAAGGACAAAATCGTCGACTACGAGCAGTACTTC
CASRKDKIVDYEQYF
>TRBJ2-4|15|TRBV28|many|.
TGTGCCAGCAGTGACAGTGCCCTAGCCAAAAACATTCAGTACTTC
CASSDSALAKNIQYF
>TRBJ2-1|14|TRBV12-3/TRBV12-4|many|.
TGTGCCTGTGGGAAACTCCCCTCCTACAATGAGCAGTTCTTC
CACGKLPSYNEQFF
>TRBJ2-3|19|TRBV19|few|TRBD2
TGTGCCAGTAGTATAGGGGGAGCGGGAGGCCGACATGGCACAGATACGCAGTATTTT
CASSIGGAGGRHGTDTQYF
>TRBJ2-3|11|TRBV5-1|many|.
TGCGCCAGCTTTGGAGGCAGAGGGCAGTATTTT
CASFGGRGQYF
>TRBJ1-1|10|TRBV20-1|many|.
TGCAGTGTCCAGGGGTGGGGAGCTTTCTTT
CSVQGWGAFF
>TRBJ1-4|13|TRBV6-1|many|.
TGTGCCAGCAGTGGACACCTCAGGGAAAAACTGTTTTTT
CASSGHLREKLFF
>TRBJ2-7|15|TRBV6-1|few|.
TGTGCCAGCAGCCCCGCCCAGGGATTCTCCTACGAGCAGTACTTC
CASSPAQGFSYEQYF
>TRBJ1-4|15|TRBV10-1|.|.
TGCGCCAGCAGTGAAAGGGCCGGAGGAAGTGAAAAACTGTTTTTT
CASSERAGGSEKLFF
>TRBJ1-5|13|TRBV19|.|.
TGTGCCAGTAGCGCCGGCCCGGGGCCGCCCCAGCATTTT
CASSAGPGPPQHF
>TRBJ1-6|17|TRBV27|.|TRBD1
TGTGCCAGCAGGACCGGGACAGGGGGCGAATTGTCGGCACCCCTCCACTTT
CASRTGTGGELSAPLHF
>TRBJ2-3|16|TRBV10-3|.|.
TGTGCCATCAGTGGGTCGAAACAGGGAGGCACAGATACGCAGTATTTT
CAISGSKQGGTDTQYF
>TRBJ2-1|14|TRBV4-1|few|TRBD1
TGCGCCAGCAGGGGGGGACAGGGGTACAATGAGCAGTTCTTC
CASRGGQGYNEQFF
>TRBJ2-1|16|TRBV28|many|TRBD1
TGTGCCAGCAGTGGATTACCGGGACAGGGTTGGAATGAGCAGTTCTTC
CASSGLPGQGWNEQFF
>TRBJ2-1|13|TRBV29-1|many|TRBD1
TGCAGCGTGGAGGGACAGGGCTGGGGTGAGCAGTTCTTC
CSVEGQGWGEQFF
>TRBJ2-4|13|TRBV11-2|many|TRBD2
TGTGCCAGCAGCTTAACTAGCGGCCAGTGGAAGTACTTC
CASSLTSGQWKYF
>TRBJ2-2|15|TRBV5-5|few|.
TGTACCAGCAGCTTGGTAGCGGAGTACACCGGGGAGCTGTTTTTT
CTSSLVAEYTGELFF
>TRBJ2-5|15|TRBV6-2/TRBV6-3|few|TRBD2
TGTGCCAGCAGTTCCCAAGGACTAGCGGGAGAGACCCAGTACTTC
CASSSQGLAGETQYF
>TRBJ2-2|19|TRBV19|.|TRBD2
TGTGCCAGTAGTCGCCGTCCCCAGACTAGCGGGGGAAACACCGGGGAGCTGTTTTTT
CASSRRPQTSGGNTGELFF
>TRBJ2-5|14|TRBV14|.|.
TGTGCCAGCAGCCAAGACTGGGGCCCGGAGACCCAGTACTTC
CASSQDWGPETQYF
>TRBJ2-2|14|TRBV12-3/TRBV12-4|.|.
TGTGCCAGCAGAGAACAGGGGAACACCGGGGAGCTGTTTTTT
CASREQGNTGELFF
>TRBJ2-5|17|TRBV11-3|few|TRBD2
TGTGCCAGCAGCTTAGGGGTCTTCACTAGCGGGCAAGAGACCCAGTACTTC
CASSLGVFTSGQETQYF
>TRBJ1-2|15|TRBV2|many|TRBD1
TGTGCCAGCAGTGAAGCAAGGGGGCAGGGACTTGGCTACACCTTC
CASSEARGQGLGYTF
>TRBJ2-5|14|TRBV6-2/TRBV6-3|.|.
TGTGCCAGCAGTTCATCGACAGTCCAAGAGACCCAGTACTTC
CASSSSTVQETQYF
>TRBJ2-7|14|TRBV18|many|TRBD1
TGTGCCAGCTCACCCAAACAGGGGACCTACGAGCAGTACTTC
CASSPKQGTYEQYF
>TRBJ1-2|15|TRBV5-4|.|.
TGTGCCAGCAGCTTGGGTGGACACACAGAGGGGGGCTACACCTTC
CASSLGGHTEGGYTF
>TRBJ1-2|13|TRBV27|.|.
TGTGCCAGCAGTCGAAGGACCGCTTATGGCTACACCTTC
CASSRRTAYGYTF
>TRBJ1-5|13|TRBV29-1|few|.
TGCAGCGTGGGACTGAGCTACAATCAGCCCCAGCATTTT
CSVGLSYNQPQHF